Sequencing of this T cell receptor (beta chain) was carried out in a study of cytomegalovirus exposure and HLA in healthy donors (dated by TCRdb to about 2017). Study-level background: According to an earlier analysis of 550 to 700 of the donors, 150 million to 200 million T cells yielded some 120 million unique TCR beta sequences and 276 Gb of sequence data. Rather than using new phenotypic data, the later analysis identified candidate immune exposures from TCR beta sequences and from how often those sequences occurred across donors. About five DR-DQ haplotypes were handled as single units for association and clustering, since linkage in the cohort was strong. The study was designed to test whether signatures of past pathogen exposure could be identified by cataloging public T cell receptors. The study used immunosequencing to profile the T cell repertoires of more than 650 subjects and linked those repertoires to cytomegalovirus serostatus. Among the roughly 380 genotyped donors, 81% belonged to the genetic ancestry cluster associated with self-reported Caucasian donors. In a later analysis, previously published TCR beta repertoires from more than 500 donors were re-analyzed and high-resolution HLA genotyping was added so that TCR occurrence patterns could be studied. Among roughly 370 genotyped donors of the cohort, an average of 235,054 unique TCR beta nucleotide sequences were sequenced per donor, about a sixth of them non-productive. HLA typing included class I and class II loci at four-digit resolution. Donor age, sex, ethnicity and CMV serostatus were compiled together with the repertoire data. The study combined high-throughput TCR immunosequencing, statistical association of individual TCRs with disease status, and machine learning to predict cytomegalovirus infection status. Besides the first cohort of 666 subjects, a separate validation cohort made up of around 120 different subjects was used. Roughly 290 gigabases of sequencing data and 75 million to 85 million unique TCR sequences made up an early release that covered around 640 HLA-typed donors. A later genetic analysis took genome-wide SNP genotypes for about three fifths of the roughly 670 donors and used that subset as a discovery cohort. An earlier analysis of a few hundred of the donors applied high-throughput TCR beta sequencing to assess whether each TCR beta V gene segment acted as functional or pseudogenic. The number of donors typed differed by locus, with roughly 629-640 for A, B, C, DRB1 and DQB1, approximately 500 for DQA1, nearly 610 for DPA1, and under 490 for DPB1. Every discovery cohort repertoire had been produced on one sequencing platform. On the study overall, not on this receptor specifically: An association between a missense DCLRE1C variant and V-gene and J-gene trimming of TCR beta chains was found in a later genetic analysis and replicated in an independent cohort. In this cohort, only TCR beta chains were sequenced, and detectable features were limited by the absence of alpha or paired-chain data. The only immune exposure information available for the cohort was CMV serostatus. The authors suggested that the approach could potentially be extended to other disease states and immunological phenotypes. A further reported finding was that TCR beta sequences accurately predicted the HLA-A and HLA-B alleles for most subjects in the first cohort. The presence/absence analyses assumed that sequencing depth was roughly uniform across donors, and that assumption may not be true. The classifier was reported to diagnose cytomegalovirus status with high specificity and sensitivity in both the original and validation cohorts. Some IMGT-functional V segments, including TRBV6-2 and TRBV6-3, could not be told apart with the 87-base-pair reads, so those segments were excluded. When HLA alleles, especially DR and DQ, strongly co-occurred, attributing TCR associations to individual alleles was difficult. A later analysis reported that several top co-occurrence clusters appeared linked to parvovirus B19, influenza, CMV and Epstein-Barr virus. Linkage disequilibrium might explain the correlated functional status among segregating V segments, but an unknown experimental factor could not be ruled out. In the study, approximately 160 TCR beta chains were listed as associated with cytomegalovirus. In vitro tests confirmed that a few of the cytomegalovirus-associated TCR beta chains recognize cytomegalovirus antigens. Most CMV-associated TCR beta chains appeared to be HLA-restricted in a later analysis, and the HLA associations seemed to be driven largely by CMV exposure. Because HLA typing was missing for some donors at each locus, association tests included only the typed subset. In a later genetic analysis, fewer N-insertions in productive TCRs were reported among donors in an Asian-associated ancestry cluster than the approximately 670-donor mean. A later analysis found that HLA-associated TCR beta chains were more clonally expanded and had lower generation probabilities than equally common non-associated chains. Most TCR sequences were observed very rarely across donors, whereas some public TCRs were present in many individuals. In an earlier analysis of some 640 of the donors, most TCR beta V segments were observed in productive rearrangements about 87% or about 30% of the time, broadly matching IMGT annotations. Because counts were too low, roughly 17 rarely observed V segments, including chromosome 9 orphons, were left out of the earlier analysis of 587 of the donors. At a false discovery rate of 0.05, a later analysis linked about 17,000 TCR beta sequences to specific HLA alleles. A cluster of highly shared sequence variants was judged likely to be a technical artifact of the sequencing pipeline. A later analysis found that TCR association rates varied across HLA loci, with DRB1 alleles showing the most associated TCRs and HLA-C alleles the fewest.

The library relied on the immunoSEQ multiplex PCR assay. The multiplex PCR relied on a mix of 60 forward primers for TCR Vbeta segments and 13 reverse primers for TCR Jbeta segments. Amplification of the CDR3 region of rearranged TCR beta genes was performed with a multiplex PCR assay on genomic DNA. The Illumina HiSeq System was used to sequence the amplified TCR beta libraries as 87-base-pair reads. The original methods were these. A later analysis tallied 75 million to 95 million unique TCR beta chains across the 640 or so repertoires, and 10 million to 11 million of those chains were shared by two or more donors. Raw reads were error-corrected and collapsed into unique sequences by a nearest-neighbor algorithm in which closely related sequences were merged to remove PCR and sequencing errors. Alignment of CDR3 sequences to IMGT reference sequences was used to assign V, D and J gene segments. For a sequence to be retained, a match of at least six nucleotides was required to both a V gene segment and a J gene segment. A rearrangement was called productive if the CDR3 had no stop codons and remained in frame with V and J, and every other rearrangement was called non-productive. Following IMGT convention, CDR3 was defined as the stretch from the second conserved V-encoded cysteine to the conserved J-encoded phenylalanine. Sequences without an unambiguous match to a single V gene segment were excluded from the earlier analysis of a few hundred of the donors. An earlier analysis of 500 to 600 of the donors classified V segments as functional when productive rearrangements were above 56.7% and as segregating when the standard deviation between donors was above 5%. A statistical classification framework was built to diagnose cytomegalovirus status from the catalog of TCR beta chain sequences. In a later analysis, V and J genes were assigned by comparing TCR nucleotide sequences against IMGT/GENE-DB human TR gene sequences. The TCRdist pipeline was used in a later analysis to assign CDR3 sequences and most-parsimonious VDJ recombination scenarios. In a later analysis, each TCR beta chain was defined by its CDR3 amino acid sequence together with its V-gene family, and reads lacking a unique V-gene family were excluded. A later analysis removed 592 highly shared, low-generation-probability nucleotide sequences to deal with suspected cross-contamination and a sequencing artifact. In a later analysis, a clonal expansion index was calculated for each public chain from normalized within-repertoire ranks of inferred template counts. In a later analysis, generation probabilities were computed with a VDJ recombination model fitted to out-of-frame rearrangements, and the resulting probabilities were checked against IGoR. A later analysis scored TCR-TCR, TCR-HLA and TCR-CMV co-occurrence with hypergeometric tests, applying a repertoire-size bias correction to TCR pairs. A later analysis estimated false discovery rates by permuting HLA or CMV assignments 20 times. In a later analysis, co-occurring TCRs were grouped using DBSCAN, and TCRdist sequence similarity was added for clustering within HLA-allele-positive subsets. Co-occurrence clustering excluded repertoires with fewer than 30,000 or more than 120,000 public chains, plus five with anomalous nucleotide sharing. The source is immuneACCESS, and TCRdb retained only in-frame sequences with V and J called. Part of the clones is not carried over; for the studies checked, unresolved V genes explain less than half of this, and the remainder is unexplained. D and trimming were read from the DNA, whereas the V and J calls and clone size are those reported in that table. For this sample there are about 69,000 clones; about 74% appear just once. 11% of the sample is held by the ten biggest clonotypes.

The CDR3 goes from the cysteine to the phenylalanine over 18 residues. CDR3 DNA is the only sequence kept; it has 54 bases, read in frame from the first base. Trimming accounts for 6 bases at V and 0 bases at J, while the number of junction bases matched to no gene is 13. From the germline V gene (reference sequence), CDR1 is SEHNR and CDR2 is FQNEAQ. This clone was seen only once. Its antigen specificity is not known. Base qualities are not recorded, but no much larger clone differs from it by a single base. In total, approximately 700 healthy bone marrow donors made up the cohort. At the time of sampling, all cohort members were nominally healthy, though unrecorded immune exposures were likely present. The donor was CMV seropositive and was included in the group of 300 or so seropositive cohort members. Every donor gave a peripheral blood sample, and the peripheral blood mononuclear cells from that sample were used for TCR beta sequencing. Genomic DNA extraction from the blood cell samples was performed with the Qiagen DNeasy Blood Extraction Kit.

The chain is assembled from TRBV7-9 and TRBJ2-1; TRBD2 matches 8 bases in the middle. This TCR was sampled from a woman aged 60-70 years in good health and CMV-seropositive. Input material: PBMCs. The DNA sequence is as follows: TGTGCCAGCAGGTCCCTAAGCGGGAGTGCTAGCTCCTACAATGAGCAGTTCTTC. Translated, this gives CASRSLSGSASSYNEQFF.